The 32 T cell receptor beta chains below were found in one sample sequenced in a study of blood T cell repertoires in COVID-19. Data came from immunoSEQ multiplex PCR; TCRdb stores just in-frame clones and leaves some out. This sample yields roughly 200,000 clones, of which 80% to 90% are seen a single time; 9.5% to 11% belongs to the top ten. Sequences were obtained from peripheral blood. The receptor source for this set is a woman aged 40 to 50 with COVID-19, enrolled during active disease.

The genes are TRBV28 and TRBJ1-2; possible D gene TRBD1, 6 bases. The CDR3 loop spans 13 amino acids. Trimming shortened V by 5 bases and J by 3 bases, and 10 bases separated the two germline ends. CDR1 is MDHEN, CDR2 SYDVKM, per germline. CDR3 sequence reads: CASSPGQHYGYTF. DNA for the CDR3: TGTGCCAGCAGTCCCGGACAGCACTATGGCTACACCTTC.

The chain couples TRBV27 to TRBJ1-5; 7 nucleotides align to TRBD1. Per germline, CDR1 MNHEY and CDR2 SMNVEV (reference sequence). The CDR3 is 13 residues long. Trimming cost V 5 bases and J 4 bases; bases outside gene matches: 2. CDR3 sequence (DNA): TGTGCCAGCAGTAACAGGGGAAATCAGCCCCAGCATTTT. This translates into CASSNRGNQPQHF.

The genes are TRBV6-1 and TRBJ1-1; no firm D call. The V end lost 0 bases, the J end lost 1 base, and 6 bases lay between the germline ends. The CDR3 loop spans 14 amino acids. Germline CDR1 and CDR2: MNHNS and SASEGT. The DNA for the CDR3 is TGTGCCAGCAGTGAAGCTGACTGGAACACTGAAGCTTTCTTT. Encoded protein: CASSEADWNTEAFF.

This chain links TRBV14 with TRBJ2-1; TRBD1 agrees at 8 bases. The ends lost 4 bases at V and 9 bases at J; junction bases unmatched: 11. This CDR3 is built from 15 residues. CDR1 and CDR2 (germline): SGHDN, FVKESK. CDR3 protein: CASSPADGQGVEQFF. As DNA, the CDR3 is TGTGCCAGCAGCCCAGCGGATGGACAGGGCGTTGAGCAGTTCTTC.

Concerning this clone: The same CDR3 also results from other DNA sequences found in this sample. This chain uses TRBV7-3 with TRBJ1-1; weak D call: TRBD1 (6 bases). From germline, CDR1 is SGHTA and CDR2 FQGTGA. The V and J ends lost 3 bases and 1 base respectively, with 6 bases between them. This CDR3 is built from 13 residues. This chain's CDR3 is CASSLGQNTEAFF. CDR3 sequence (DNA): TGTGCCAGCAGCTTGGGACAGAACACTGAAGCTTTCTTT.

The V call is TRBV4-1, the J call TRBJ1-1; 7 bases match TRBD1. V shed 4 bases and J 0 bases; nucleotides not matched to a gene: 5. CDR3 size: 15 residues. Germline V gives CDR1 MGHRA, CDR2 YSYEKL. The CDR3 DNA is TGCGCCAGCAGCCGAGAGGGACAGCTGAACACTGAAGCTTTCTTT. Translating gives CASSREGQLNTEAFF.

This clone has at least ten counts. The chain is built from TRBV6-6 and TRBJ1-2; D perhaps matches TRBD1 (5 bases). Germline V gives CDR1 MNHNY, CDR2 SVGAGI (reference sequence). The CDR3 sequence is 13 residues long. With 8 bases removed from V and 5 bases from J, the gap between germline ends came to 15 bases. The CDR3 bases are TGTGCCAGCGGTGGGGCTGGGGTTTATGGCTACACCTTC. This encodes CASGGAGVYGYTF.

This chain links TRBV29-1 with TRBJ1-1; 8 nucleotides line up with TRBD1. The germline CDR1 and CDR2 sequences are SQVTM and ANQGSEA. The CDR3 contains 10 residues. V dropped 7 bases and J dropped 12; count of bases not matched to a gene: 7. CDR3 amino acids: CSASDRVTFF. The CDR3 DNA follows: TGCAGCGCCTCGGACAGGGTCACTTTCTTT.

The genes are TRBV7-3 and TRBJ2-7, with D tentatively TRBD1 (5 bases). The CDR3 spans 15 residues. Germline CDR1 and CDR2: SGHTA and FQGTGA. Trimming cost V 2 bases and J 4 bases, with 15 bases left between them. The CDR3 nucleotides are TGTGCCAGCAGCTTATTTTCAGGGCCCTCTTACGAGCAGTACTTC. Protein product: CASSLFSGPSYEQYF.

The V call is TRBV7-3, the J call TRBJ2-1; TRBD2 might be the D (5 bases). In germline, CDR1 is SGHTA, CDR2 FQGTGA. The V end lost 0 bases, the J end lost 2 bases, and 11 bases lay between the germline ends. This CDR3 has 16 residues. The CDR3 DNA is TGTGCCAGCAGCTTAACTAGCGTTAGCACCTACAATGAGCAGTTCTTC. Translating gives CASSLTSVSTYNEQFF.

The chain couples TRBV6-6 to TRBJ2-7, with D possibly matching TRBD1 (5 bases). The germline CDR1 and CDR2 sequences are MNHNY and SVGAGI (reference sequence). This CDR3 has 12 residues. V lost 7 bases to trimming and J lost 3 bases, with 10 bases between them. Here the CDR3 DNA reads TGTGCCAGCAAATCGCAGGGCTACGAGCAGTACTTC. It codes for CASKSQGYEQYF.

In the case of this clone: The same CDR3 can be traced to other DNA sequences in this sample. The V gene is TRBV12-3 or TRBV12-4, the J gene TRBJ2-2, with unresolved D. This CDR3 region has 11 residues. Trimming pared 3 bases from V and 8 bases from J, leaving 4 bases between. The CDR3 sequence: CASSLSGELFF. DNA of the CDR3: TGTGCCAGCAGTTTGTCGGGGGAGCTGTTTTTT.

The V and J genes are TRBV15 and TRBJ2-3, with 10 bases fitting TRBD2. With V trimmed by 5 bases and J by 6 bases, 8 bases remained unmatched. This CDR3 spans 15 amino acids. Per germline, CDR1 LNHNV and CDR2 YYDKDF (reference sequence). CDR3 in DNA: TGTGCCACCAGCGTAACCGGGACTAGCGTTGATACGCAGTATTTT. It is translated as CATSVTGTSVDTQYF.

In DNA, the CDR3 is TGTGCCACCGCCGTGGCAGGGATTGAGGAGACCCAGTACTTC. Its translation is CATAVAGIEETQYF. This chain uses TRBV15 with TRBJ2-5, with D perhaps matching TRBD1 (5 bases). Between the trimmed V and J ends, which lost 8 bases and 5 bases, there was a span of 18 bases. The CDR3 sequence is 14 residues long. CDR1 and CDR2 from the germline V gene are LNHNV and YYDKDF (reference sequence).

The genes are TRBV7-9 and TRBJ2-7; 9 nucleotides align to TRBD1. The trim removed 1 base at V and 5 bases at J, leaving 9 bases unmatched. CDR1 and CDR2 (germline): SEHNR, FQNEAQ (reference sequence). The CDR3 has 16 residues. This CDR3 is CASSLGVWTGENEQYF. The CDR3 region has the DNA TGTGCCAGCAGCTTAGGAGTTTGGACAGGGGAAAACGAGCAGTACTTC.

J is TRBJ1-2 and V is TRBV10-3; weak D call: TRBD1 (5 bases). Germline V gene data show CDR1 as ENHRY and CDR2 as SYGVKD. This CDR3 is 14 amino acids long. Trimming removed 2 bases from V and 6 bases from J, with 13 bases in between. The CDR3 DNA reads TGTGCCATCAGTGAGGACCAGGGAAGTGATGGCTACACCTTC. It codes for CAISEDQGSDGYTF.

This clone was counted a single time. The chain couples TRBV5-4 to TRBJ1-4; a possible D gene is TRBD1 (5 bases). Germline assignment: CDR1 SGHNT and CDR2 YYREEE (reference sequence). The V and J ends lost 10 bases and 1 base respectively, with 17 bases between them. This CDR3 has 15 amino acids. CDR3: CAYSNVGLTNEKLFF. CDR3 in DNA: TGTGCCTATTCGAATGTGGGACTAACTAATGAAAAACTGTTTTTT.

The genes are TRBV19 and TRBJ2-3, with TRBD1 as a possible D gene (6 bases). CDR3 size: 15 residues. Germline CDR1 LNHDA, CDR2 SQIVND (reference sequence). V was clipped by 6 bases and J by 2 bases, with 15 bases between them. In nucleotides, the CDR3 is TGTGCCAGTAGGAGTGCGACAGGACTCACAGATACGCAGTATTTT. As protein: CASRSATGLTDTQYF. The variable domain in full, completed from reference TRBV19 and TRBJ2-3, reads DGGITQSPKYLFRKEGQNVTLSCEQNLNHDAMYWYRQDPGQGLRLIYYSQIVNDFQKGDIAEGYSVSREKKESFPLTVTSAQKNPTAFYLCASRSATGLTDTQYFGPGTRLTVL.

This chain joins TRBV18 and TRBJ2-7, with 8 bases matching TRBD1. Looked up from germline, CDR1 is KGHSH and CDR2 is LQKENI. This CDR3 has 14 residues. J lost 0 bases, V lost 6 bases, and 4 bases had no gene match. Here the CDR3 DNA reads TGTGCCAGCTCCTGGACAGGGAGCTCCTACGAGCAGTACTTC. Translating it yields CASSWTGSSYEQYF. Full variable domain (remainder filled in from reference TRBV18 and TRBJ2-7): NAGVMQNPRHLVRRRGQEARLRCSPMKGHSHVYWYRQLPEEGLKFMVYLQKENIIDESGMPKERFSAEFPKEGPSILRIQQVVRGDSAAYFCASSWTGSSYEQYFGPGTRLTVT.

The chain uses TRBV5-3 and TRBJ1-1; D ambiguous. TRBV5-3 is classed as an ORF, of uncertain function. Trimming left V 7 bases short and J 0 bases short, with 19 bases between. The CDR3 loop spans 16 amino acids. CDR3 in amino acids: CARPTEGEGMNTEAFF. The CDR3 region has the DNA TGTGCCAGACCCACGGAGGGAGAAGGGATGAACACTGAAGCTTTCTTT.

This sequence joins TRBV30 and TRBJ1-2, with D unresolved. From germline, CDR1 is GTSNPN and CDR2 SVGIG (reference sequence). The CDR3 is 14 amino acids. V was clipped by 4 bases and J by 0 bases, with 12 bases between them. The CDR3 DNA reads as TGTGCCTGGATGGCCCCGTCAGCTAACTATGGCTACACCTTC. Its translation: CAWMAPSANYGYTF.

The V call is TRBV7-9, the J call TRBJ2-1, with D unresolved. CDR1 and CDR2 from the germline V gene are SEHNR and FQNEAQ (reference sequence). V lost 4 bases and J 8 bases, leaving 6 bases between the germline ends. The length of the CDR3 is 11 residues. CDR3 nucleotide sequence: TGTGCCAGCAGCTCGCAGTATGAGCAGTTCTTC. Protein product: CASSSQYEQFF.

V is TRBV5-1 and J is TRBJ2-5; D is ambiguous. The CDR3 loop spans 13 amino acids. Germline V gives CDR1 SGHRS, CDR2 YFSETQ. Deletions cut 1 base from V and 2 bases from J, with 6 bases between. CDR3 loop: CASSLTLQETQYF. The CDR3 nucleotides read TGCGCCAGCAGCTTGACCCTACAAGAGACCCAGTACTTC. Based on the CDR3 plus reference TRBV5-1 and TRBJ2-5, the full variable domain is KAGVTQTPRYLIKTRGQQVTLSCSPISGHRSVSWYQQTPGQGLQFLFEYFSETQRNKGNFPGRFSGRQFSNSRSEMNVSTLELGDSALYLCASSLTLQETQYFGPGTRLLVL.

The CDR3 DNA reads TGTGCCAGCAGCGTAGCAGGGACCGGGGGTGAAGCTTTCTTT. Its protein is CASSVAGTGGEAFF. The genes are TRBV9 and TRBJ1-1; TRBD1 might be the D (5 bases). This CDR3 comprises 14 residues. Trimming removed 0 bases from V and 7 bases from J, with 13 bases in between. Germline V gene sequence: CDR1 SGDLS, CDR2 YYNGEE. The variable domain in full, completed from reference TRBV9 and TRBJ1-1, reads DSGVTQTPKHLITATGQRVTLRCSPRSGDLSVYWYQQSLDQGLQFLIQYYNGEERAKGNILERFSAQQFPDLHSELNLSSLELGDSALYFCASSVAGTGGEAFFGQGTRLTVV.

The chain combines TRBV19 with TRBJ2-7; D may be TRBD1 (5 bases). Per the germline V gene, CDR1 is LNHDA and CDR2 is SQIVND (reference sequence). CDR3 length equals 14 residues. The V gene lost 2 bases and the J gene lost 3 bases, with 11 bases spanning the gap. The CDR3 sequence: CASSIQGLGYEQYF. Written as DNA, the CDR3 is TGTGCCAGTAGTATACAGGGCCTCGGCTACGAGCAGTACTTC. Combining the CDR3 with reference TRBV19 and TRBJ2-7 gives the whole variable domain DGGITQSPKYLFRKEGQNVTLSCEQNLNHDAMYWYRQDPGQGLRLIYYSQIVNDFQKGDIAEGYSVSREKKESFPLTVTSAQKNPTAFYLCASSIQGLGYEQYFGPGTRLTVT.

The gene calls are TRBV4-1 and TRBJ2-7, with a tentative D call TRBD2 (5 bases). V lost 8 bases to trimming and J lost 0 bases, with 5 bases between them. Germline CDR1 MGHRA, CDR2 YSYEKL. CDR3 size: 11 residues. This CDR3 reads CASRGSYEQYF. The DNA for the CDR3 is TGCGCCAGCCGGGGCTCCTACGAGCAGTACTTC.

The V gene is TRBV30, the J gene TRBJ1-6, with TRBD1 as a possible D gene (5 bases). The CDR3 extends over 14 amino acids. The V gene's germline CDR1 is GTSNPN and CDR2 SVGIG (reference sequence). Between the trimmed V and J ends, which lost 2 bases and 5 bases, there was a span of 10 bases. CDR3 in amino acids: CAWSYRRDNSPLHF. The CDR3 bases are TGTGCCTGGAGTTACAGGAGAGATAATTCACCCCTCCACTTT. Based on the CDR3 plus reference TRBV30 and TRBJ1-6, the full variable domain is SQTIHQWPATLVQPVGSPLSLECTVEGTSNPNLYWYRQAAGRGLQLLFYSVGIGQISSEVPQNLSASRPQDRQFILSSKKLLLSDSGFYLCAWSYRRDNSPLHFGNGTRLTVT.

The CDR3 protein is CASSHPLAGGTDTQYF. CDR3 nucleotides: TGTGCCAGCAGCCACCCACTAGCGGGGGGCACAGATACGCAGTATTTT. The gene calls are TRBV4-2 and TRBJ2-3, with 11 bases matching TRBD2. V shed 3 bases and J 1 base; nucleotides not matched to a gene: 3. Germline V gene sequence: CDR1 LGHNA, CDR2 YNFKEQ. The CDR3 covers 16 residues.

There are a few counts of this clone. DNA for the CDR3: TGTGCCAAAGACTACTTGGGAGCGGGAGTGGGGGATACGCAGTATTTT. It yields the protein CAKDYLGAGVGDTQYF. The chain carries TRBV2 and TRBJ2-3; TRBD2 matches 8 bases. Trimming took 10 bases from V and 6 from J; bases not matched to a gene: 18. CDR1 is SNHLY and CDR2 is FYNNEI in the germline V gene. The CDR3 length is 16 residues.

The V call is TRBV6-5, the J call TRBJ1-1; possibly TRBD1 for D (6 bases). Germline CDR1 reads MNHEY; CDR2 reads SVGAGI. Trimming took 0 bases from V and 4 from J, leaving 12 bases between them. The length of the CDR3 is 15 residues. CDR3 amino acids: CASSYSGQYPTEAFF. CDR3 coding DNA: TGTGCCAGCAGTTACTCCGGACAGTATCCCACTGAAGCTTTCTTT.

This clone was seen only a few times. The CDR3 DNA reads TGTGCCAGCAGCGCCGTAGCCGGGGAGCTGTTTTTT. This gives the protein CASSAVAGELFF. V usage is TRBV9 and J usage is TRBJ2-2; D unresolved. CDR1 is SGDLS and CDR2 is YYNGEE in the germline V gene. Between the trimmed V and J ends, which lost 3 bases and 6 bases, there was a span of 6 bases. The CDR3 is made up of 12 amino acids.

The chain recombines TRBV23-1 with TRBJ2-7, with 12 bases aligning to TRBD2. TRBV23-1 is marked as an open reading frame, function uncertain. V lost 11 bases, J lost 5 bases, and 10 bases stayed unmatched. The CDR3 consists of 14 residues. CDR3 nucleotide sequence: TGCGCCGCAGCTAGCGGGAGGGCTCCTGACGAGCAGTACTTC. This translates into CAAASGRAPDEQYF.